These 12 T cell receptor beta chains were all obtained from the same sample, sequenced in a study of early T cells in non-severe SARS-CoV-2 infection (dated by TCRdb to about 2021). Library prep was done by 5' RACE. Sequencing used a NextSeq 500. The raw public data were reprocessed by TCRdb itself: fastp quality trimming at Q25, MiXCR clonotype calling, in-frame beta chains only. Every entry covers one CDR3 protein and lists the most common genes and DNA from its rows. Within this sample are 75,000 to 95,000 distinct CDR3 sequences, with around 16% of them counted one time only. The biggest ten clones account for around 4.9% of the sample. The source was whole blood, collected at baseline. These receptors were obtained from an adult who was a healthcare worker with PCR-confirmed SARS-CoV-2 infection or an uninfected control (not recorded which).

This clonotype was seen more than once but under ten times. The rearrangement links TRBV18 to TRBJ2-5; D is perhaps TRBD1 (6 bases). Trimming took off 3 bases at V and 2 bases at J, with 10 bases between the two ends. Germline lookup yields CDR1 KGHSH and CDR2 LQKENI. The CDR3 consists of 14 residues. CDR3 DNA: TGTGCCAGCTCACCGGGGACATCTCAAGAGACCCAGTACTTC. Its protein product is CASSPGTSQETQYF.

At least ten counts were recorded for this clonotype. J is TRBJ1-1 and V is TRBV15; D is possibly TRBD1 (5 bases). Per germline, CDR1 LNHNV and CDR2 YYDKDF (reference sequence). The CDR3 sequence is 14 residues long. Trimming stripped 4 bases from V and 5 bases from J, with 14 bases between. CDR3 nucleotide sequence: TGTGCCACCAGCACCAGGGCGAGGGGTACTGAAGCTTTCTTT. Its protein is CATSTRARGTEAFF.

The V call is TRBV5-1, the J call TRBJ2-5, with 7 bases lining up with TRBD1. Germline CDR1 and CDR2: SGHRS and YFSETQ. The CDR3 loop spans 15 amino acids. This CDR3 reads CSSSTQDRPGETQYF. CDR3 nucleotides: TGCTCCTCTAGCACACAGGACAGGCCTGGCGAGACCCAGTACTTC. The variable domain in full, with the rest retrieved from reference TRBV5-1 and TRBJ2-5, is KAGVTQTPRYLIKTRGQQVTLSCSPISGHRSVSWYQQTPGQGLQFLFEYFSETQRNKGNFPGRFSGRQFSNSRSEMNVSTLELGDSALYLCSSSTQDRPGETQYFGPGTRLLVL.

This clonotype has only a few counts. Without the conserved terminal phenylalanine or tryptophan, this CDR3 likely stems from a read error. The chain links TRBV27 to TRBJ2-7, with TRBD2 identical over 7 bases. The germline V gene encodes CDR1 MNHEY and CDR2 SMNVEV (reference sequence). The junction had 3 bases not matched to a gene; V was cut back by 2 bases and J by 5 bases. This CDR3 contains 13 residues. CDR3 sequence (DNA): TGTGCCAGCAGTTTAAAACGGGGGGACGAGCAGTACTAC. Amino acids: CASSLKRGDEQYY.

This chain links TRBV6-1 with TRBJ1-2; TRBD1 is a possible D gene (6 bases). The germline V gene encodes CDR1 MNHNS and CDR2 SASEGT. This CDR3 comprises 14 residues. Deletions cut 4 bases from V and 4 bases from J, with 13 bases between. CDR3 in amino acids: CASSAATGRYGYTF. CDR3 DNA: TGTGCCAGCAGTGCCGCGACAGGACGCTATGGCTACACCTTC.

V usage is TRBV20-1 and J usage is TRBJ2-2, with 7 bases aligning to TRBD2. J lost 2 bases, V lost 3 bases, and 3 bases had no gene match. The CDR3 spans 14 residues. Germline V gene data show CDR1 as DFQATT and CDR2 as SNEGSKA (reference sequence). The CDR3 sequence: CSASRGVNTGELFF. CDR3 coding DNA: TGCAGTGCTAGTCGGGGGGTAAACACCGGGGAGCTGTTTTTT.

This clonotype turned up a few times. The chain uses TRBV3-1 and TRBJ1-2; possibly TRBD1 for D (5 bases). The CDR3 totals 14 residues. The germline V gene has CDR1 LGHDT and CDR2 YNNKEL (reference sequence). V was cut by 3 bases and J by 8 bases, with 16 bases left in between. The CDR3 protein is CASSQAGKIGGYTF. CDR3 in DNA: TGTGCCAGCAGCCAGGCAGGGAAAATTGGAGGCTACACCTTC.

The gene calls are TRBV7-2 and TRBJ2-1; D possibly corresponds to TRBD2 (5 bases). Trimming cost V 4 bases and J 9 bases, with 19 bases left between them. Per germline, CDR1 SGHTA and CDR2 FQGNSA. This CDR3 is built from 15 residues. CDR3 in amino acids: CASSWRPFRGIEQFF. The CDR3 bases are TGTGCCAGCAGCTGGCGGCCCTTCCGGGGAATTGAGCAGTTCTTC.

CDR3 in amino acids: CSARSPRTYEQYF. The DNA for the CDR3 is TGCAGTGCCAGAAGTCCCAGGACCTACGAGCAGTACTTC. The rearrangement joins TRBV20-1 to TRBJ2-7; no clear D gene. Looked up from germline, CDR1 is DFQATT and CDR2 is SNEGSKA (reference sequence). The CDR3 contains 13 residues. V lost 6 bases and J 2 bases, leaving 14 bases between the germline ends.

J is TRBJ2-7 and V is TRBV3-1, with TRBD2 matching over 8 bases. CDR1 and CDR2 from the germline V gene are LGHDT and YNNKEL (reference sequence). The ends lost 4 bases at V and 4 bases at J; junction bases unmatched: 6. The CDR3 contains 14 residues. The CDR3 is CASSPPGLVYEQYF. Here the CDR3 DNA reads TGTGCCAGCAGCCCACCGGGACTAGTTTACGAGCAGTACTTC.

CDR3 coding DNA: TGTGCCATCCAAAGAAGGAGCACCGGGGAGCTGTTTTTT. Its translation: CAIQRRSTGELFF. This chain uses TRBV2 with TRBJ2-2; D unclear. Trimming left V 10 bases short and J 4 bases short, with 13 bases between. This CDR3 comprises 13 residues. Per germline, CDR1 SNHLY and CDR2 FYNNEI.

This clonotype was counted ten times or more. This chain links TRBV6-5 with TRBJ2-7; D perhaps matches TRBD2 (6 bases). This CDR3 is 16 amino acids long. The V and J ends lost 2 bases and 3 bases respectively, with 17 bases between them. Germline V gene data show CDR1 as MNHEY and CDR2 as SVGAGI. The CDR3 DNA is TGTGCCAGCAGTTACCGATTGGGACTGACAGACTACGAGCAGTACTTC. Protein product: CASSYRLGLTDYEQYF.